One sample yielded the 13 T cell receptor beta chains listed below, sequenced in a study of CD8 T cells in ankylosing spondylitis. TCRdb re-derived calls from the 5' RACE reads in MiXCR, one entry per CDR3 protein. The table lists 150,000 to 200,000 distinct CDR3 sequences, around a third of them singletons. Sequencing was carried out using synovial fluid, either unsorted or a sorted T cell fraction (not recorded which). The source is a male donor with ankylosing spondylitis.

This chain joins TRBV19 and TRBJ2-2; perhaps TRBD2 as D (5 bases). This CDR3 has 15 amino acids. V lost 5 bases and J 3 bases, leaving 13 bases between the germline ends. CDR1 and CDR2 (germline): LNHDA, SQIVND (reference sequence). CDR3 in DNA: TGTGCCAGTAGTCCACGAGGGCCTGACACCGGGGAGCTGTTTTTT. Its protein is CASSPRGPDTGELFF.

In this sample, this clonotype turned up many times. This sequence joins TRBV10-3 and TRBJ2-1; TRBD2 agrees at 10 bases. The CDR3 contains 15 residues. With V trimmed by 3 bases and J by 5 bases, 4 bases remained unmatched. Germline CDR1 ENHRY, CDR2 SYGVKD. For the CDR3, the DNA is TGTGCCATCAGTGATCGGACTAGCGGCAACAATGAGCAGTTCTTC. Protein product: CAISDRTSGNNEQFF.

The V call is TRBV7-9, the J call TRBJ1-6; 9 bases agree with TRBD1. This CDR3 comprises 14 residues. Germline loops: CDR1 SEHNR, CDR2 FQNEAQ (reference sequence). The J segment lost 10 bases and the V segment lost 8 bases, leaving 9 bases of the junction unmatched. Here the CDR3 reads CASCSGTGNSPLHF. CDR3 in DNA: TGTGCCAGCTGCTCGGGGACAGGGAACTCACCCCTCCACTTT.

J is TRBJ2-3 and V is TRBV20-1; 10 positions match TRBD1. Germline V CDR1 and CDR2: DFQATT, SNEGSKA (reference sequence). This CDR3 comprises 16 residues. Germline trimming cut 0 bases from V and 4 bases from J; bases unmatched to any gene: 7. The CDR3 coding sequence is TGCAGTGCTAGAGACTTGGACAGGGGGTCGTCAGATACGCAGTATTTT. This codes for CSARDLDRGSSDTQYF.

This sequence joins TRBV7-9 and TRBJ1-1; D unclear. V lost 1 base and J 8 bases, leaving 8 bases between the germline ends. The CDR3 has 12 amino acids. Per the germline V gene, CDR1 is SEHNR and CDR2 is FQNEAQ (reference sequence). The CDR3 is CASSLVSGEAFF. Written as DNA, the CDR3 is TGTGCCAGCAGCTTAGTGTCAGGCGAAGCTTTCTTT.

The genes are TRBV5-1 and TRBJ2-7; TRBD1 is a possible D gene (7 bases). The CDR3 is 16 amino acids. The germline V and J ends were trimmed by 5 bases and 0 bases, with 18 bases remaining between them. Per the germline V gene, CDR1 is SGHRS and CDR2 is YFSETQ. The CDR3 region is CASSYTGGTASYEQYF. CDR3 nucleotides: TGCGCCAGCAGTTACACTGGGGGGACAGCCTCCTACGAGCAGTACTTC.

This clonotype was found many times. The CDR3 DNA sequence: TGTGCCAGCAGCCTCAACACAGGGCGGGAGCAGTACTTC. It specifies CASSLNTGREQYF. The rearrangement uses TRBV3-1 and TRBJ2-7; D might be TRBD1 (6 bases). The ends were cut back, 4 bases at V and 7 bases at J, with 14 bases in the middle. CDR3 length equals 13 residues. CDR1 is LGHDT, CDR2 YNNKEL, per germline (reference sequence).

This clonotype was detected a few times. This sequence joins TRBV7-2 and TRBJ1-4; no definite D call. The V gene lost 2 bases and the J gene lost 8 bases, with 15 bases spanning the gap. There are 15 residues in the CDR3. Germline V gene sequence: CDR1 SGHTA, CDR2 FQGNSA. CDR3 DNA: TGTGCCAGCAGCTTAAAGAGGGCTTTGGACGAAAAACTGTTTTTT. The encoded protein is CASSLKRALDEKLFF.

There are many counts of this clonotype. The CDR3 spells CSARDPTTAGLRGPEAFF. CDR3 in DNA: TGCAGTGCTAGAGACCCAACGACGGCCGGACTTCGGGGCCCTGAAGCTTTCTTT. The V call is TRBV20-1, the J call TRBJ1-1, with D perhaps TRBD1 (5 bases). V dropped 0 bases and J dropped 6 bases, with 26 bases sitting between them. The CDR3 extends over 18 amino acids. Per the germline V gene, CDR1 is DFQATT and CDR2 is SNEGSKA (reference sequence).

The sample holds many counts of this clonotype. The chain couples TRBV15 to TRBJ1-3, with D perhaps matching TRBD1 (5 bases). The CDR3 extends over 16 amino acids. Deletions cut 1 base from V and 0 bases from J, with 10 bases between. In germline, CDR1 is LNHNV, CDR2 YYDKDF (reference sequence). CDR3 in amino acids: CATSRGDGYSGNTIYF. Written as DNA, the CDR3 is TGTGCCACCAGCAGAGGGGACGGATACTCTGGAAACACCATATATTTT.

The rearrangement joins TRBV28 to TRBJ2-1, with D possibly TRBD2 on 5 matching bases. The V gene's germline CDR1 is MDHEN and CDR2 SYDVKM. The V end lost 5 bases, the J end lost 1 base, and 15 bases lay between the germline ends. The CDR3 spans 16 residues. This CDR3 reads CASSPTRRVSYNEQFF. The CDR3 nucleotides are TGTGCCAGCAGTCCTACCCGGCGGGTTTCCTACAATGAGCAGTTCTTC.

The V gene is TRBV18, the J gene TRBJ1-1; D is undetermined. Germline CDR1 is KGHSH and CDR2 is LQKENI. The CDR3 extends over 16 amino acids. Trimming shortened V by 0 bases and J by 0 bases, and 11 bases separated the two germline ends. Written as DNA, the CDR3 is TGTGCCAGCTCACCACCTACCGGGCACATGAACACTGAAGCTTTCTTT. Translation: CASSPPTGHMNTEAFF.

This rearrangement joins TRBV5-1 to TRBJ2-1; 10 positions match TRBD2. The length of the CDR3 is 15 residues. CDR1 and CDR2 (germline): SGHRS, YFSETQ. V lost 0 bases and J lost 8; bases outside the gene matches: 5. The CDR3 reads CASSLVVAGGHEQFF. The CDR3 region has the DNA TGCGCCAGCAGCTTGGTTGTAGCGGGAGGACATGAGCAGTTCTTC.